Each of the 3 T cell receptor beta chains below was sequenced from the same sample in a study of early T cells in non-severe SARS-CoV-2 infection (dated by TCRdb to the early 2020s). Library preparation employed 5' RACE. The data were produced on a NextSeq 500. The public reads were run again by TCRdb, first through fastp at Q25 and then through MiXCR, and only productive beta chains were kept. Here each entry gathers all rows of one CDR3 protein and keeps the most common genes and DNA. Across this sample there are some 40,000 distinct CDR3 sequences, with around 3.9% seen only once. The ten biggest clones cover more than 8% of the sample. The specimen was whole blood. All receptors derive from an adult who was a healthcare worker with PCR-confirmed SARS-CoV-2 infection or an uninfected control (not recorded which).

The J gene is TRBJ1-2, the V gene TRBV7-2; possibly TRBD1 for D (5 bases). The CDR3 totals 16 residues. The germline V gene has CDR1 SGHTA and CDR2 FQGNSA. Trimming removed 4 bases from V and 3 bases from J, with 18 bases in between. As DNA, the CDR3 is TGTGCCAGCAGCTATATAACGGACACAACTTACTATGGCTACACCTTC. Its translation is CASSYITDTTYYGYTF.

This clonotype was seen many times. The chain employs TRBV6-5 and TRBJ1-1; D unclear. V was pared by 7 bases and J by 0 bases, with 9 bases between. The CDR3 is 13 residues long. Germline CDR1 and CDR2: MNHEY and SVGAGI. DNA for the CDR3: TGTGCCAGCAAAGCTCAGCTGAACACTGAAGCTTTCTTT. It specifies CASKAQLNTEAFF.

This clonotype was seen many times. The J gene is TRBJ1-2, the V gene TRBV28, with 9 bases matching TRBD1. Unmatched junction bases numbered 10, after V lost 4 bases and J lost 4 bases. Germline CDR1 and CDR2: MDHEN and SYDVKM. CDR3 length equals 16 residues. The CDR3 DNA reads TGTGCCAGCAGTTCCACCGGGACAGGGCGTCCCTATGGCTACACCTTC. It is translated as CASSSTGTGRPYGYTF.